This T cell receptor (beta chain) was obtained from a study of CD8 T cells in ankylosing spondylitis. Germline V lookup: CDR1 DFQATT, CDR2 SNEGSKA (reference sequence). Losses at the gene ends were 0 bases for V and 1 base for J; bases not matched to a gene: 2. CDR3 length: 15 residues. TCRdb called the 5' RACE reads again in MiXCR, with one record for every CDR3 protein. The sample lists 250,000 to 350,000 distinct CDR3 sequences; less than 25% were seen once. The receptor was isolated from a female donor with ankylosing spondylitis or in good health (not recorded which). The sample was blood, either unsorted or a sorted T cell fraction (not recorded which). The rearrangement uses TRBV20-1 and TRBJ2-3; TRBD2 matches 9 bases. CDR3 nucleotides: TGCAGTGCTAGAGATCCTAGCGGGGGCACAGATACGCAGTATTTT. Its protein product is CSARDPSGGTDTQYF.